This T cell receptor beta chain was recorded in a study of siplizumab effects on memory and regulatory T cells. This CDR3 has 15 amino acids. Trimming cost V 8 bases and J 6 bases; bases outside gene matches: 12. CDR1 is SGHTA, CDR2 FQGNSA, per germline. Assay used: immunoSEQ multiplex PCR; TCRdb lists only in-frame clones, some missing. The table records tens of thousands of clones, 90% to 97% of them present only once. The chain links TRBV7-2 to TRBJ2-2; TRBD2 matches 7 bases. Sequencing was done on a sample of naive CD8+ T cells sorted from blood. The clonotype was recovered from a human donor in good health. The CDR3 protein is CASGYGGYIPGELFF. Written as DNA, the CDR3 is TGTGCCAGCGGCTACGGGGGGTATATACCCGGGGAGCTGTTTTTT.